One sample yielded the 22 T cell receptor beta chains listed below, sequenced in a study of blood T cell repertoires in COVID-19. Sequencing was performed with immunoSEQ multiplex PCR; in TCRdb, only in-frame clones are kept and a portion is missing. The sample holds 250,000 to 400,000 clones; around nine tenths are singletons and the top ten take 2.6%. The sequenced sample consisted of PBMCs or T cells enriched from blood (not recorded which). The receptors come from a man in his sixties who had recovered from COVID-19.

This clone has more than one count but fewer than ten. This chain links TRBV15 with TRBJ1-4, with 7 bases matching TRBD1. Germline-derived CDR1 and CDR2 are LNHNV and YYDKDF (reference sequence). V shed 0 bases, J shed 4 bases, and the junction held 2 bases outside the gene matches. This CDR3 has 15 amino acids. The DNA for the CDR3 is TGTGCCACCAGCAGAGATCAGGGGGTTAATGAAAAACTGTTTTTT. This gives the protein CATSRDQGVNEKLFF.

The genes are TRBV7-8 and TRBJ1-6; no clear D gene. CDR3 length: 16 residues. Deletions cut 1 base from V and 0 bases from J, with 7 bases between. The V gene's germline CDR1 is SGHVS and CDR2 FQNEAQ. DNA for the CDR3: TGTGCCAGCAGCTTAGTCCGGAGCTCCTATAATTCACCCCTCCACTTT. Translated, it gives CASSLVRSSYNSPLHF. Based on the CDR3 plus reference TRBV7-8 and TRBJ1-6, the full variable domain is GAGVSQSPRYKVAKRGQDVALRCDPISGHVSLFWYQQALGQGPEFLTYFQNEAQLDKSGLPSDRFFAERPEGSVSTLKIQRTQQEDSAVYLCASSLVRSSYNSPLHFGNGTRLTVT.

This sequence joins TRBV24-1 and TRBJ2-5; the D gene is possibly TRBD1 (5 bases). The CDR3 totals 13 residues. V was cut by 0 bases and J by 4 bases, with 5 bases left in between. Germline V CDR1 and CDR2: KGHDR, SFDVKD. The CDR3 reads CATSDLQGETQYF. The CDR3 region has the DNA TGTGCCACCAGTGATTTGCAGGGAGAGACCCAGTACTTC.

The rearrangement uses TRBV9 and TRBJ2-2; TRBD2 agrees at 8 bases. Germline-derived CDR1 and CDR2 are SGDLS and YYNGEE. This CDR3 comprises 16 residues. Losses at the gene ends were 4 bases for V and 4 bases for J; bases not matched to a gene: 9. The chain's CDR3 is CASSPPGGQGTGELFF. The CDR3 DNA is TGTGCCAGCAGCCCACCGGGGGGGCAAGGCACCGGGGAGCTGTTTTTT.

The V call is TRBV12-3 or TRBV12-4, the J call TRBJ1-4, with TRBD1 as a possible D gene (5 bases). V lost 8 bases, J lost 3 bases, and 10 bases lay in between. CDR3 size: 13 residues. The CDR3 DNA follows: TGTGCCAGCCGGGGGGGACCTAATGAAAAACTGTTTTTT. Translated: CASRGGPNEKLFF.

The chain is built from TRBV7-9 and TRBJ2-2, with 10 bases that match TRBD2. Germline V gene lookup returns CDR1 SEHNR and CDR2 FQNEAQ (reference sequence). V was clipped by 5 bases and J by 4 bases; unmatched bases: 4. This CDR3 is built from 15 residues. CDR3 residues: CASSPRTSGTGELFF. The CDR3 DNA is TGTGCCAGCAGCCCGAGGACTAGCGGCACCGGGGAGCTGTTTTTT.

The rearrangement links TRBV2 to TRBJ1-2; tentative D call: TRBD1 (5 bases). Germline CDR1 reads SNHLY; CDR2 reads FYNNEI. Trimming removed 6 bases at V and 0 bases at J, with 17 bases between. This CDR3 region has 16 residues. CDR3 nucleotides: TGTGCCAGCAGCCTTAGACAGTCCTCGGCTAACTATGGCTACACCTTC. It yields the protein CASSLRQSSANYGYTF.

The V call is TRBV2, the J call TRBJ2-1; TRBD2 aligns across 12 bases. Trimming cost V 4 bases and J 4 bases; bases outside gene matches: 8. CDR1 is SNHLY, CDR2 FYNNEI, per germline. CDR3 length equals 17 residues. The chain's CDR3 is CASSAGTSGPVYNEQFF. DNA of the CDR3: TGTGCCAGCAGTGCCGGGACTAGCGGGCCTGTTTACAATGAGCAGTTCTTC.

This clone was seen a single time. This chain links TRBV27 with TRBJ2-7; the match to TRBD1 covers 10 bases. The CDR3 has 15 residues. Germline V CDR1 and CDR2: MNHEY, SMNVEV (reference sequence). Unmatched junction bases numbered 13, after V lost 7 bases and J lost 7 bases. In DNA, the CDR3 is TGTGCCAGCAAGCCGGACAGGGGGATCCTTTGGGAGCAGTACTTC. Its translation: CASKPDRGILWEQYF.

This sequence joins TRBV6-5 and TRBJ2-7, with 10 bases that match TRBD2. The V gene's germline CDR1 is MNHEY and CDR2 SVGAGI. This CDR3 contains 14 residues. V trimming: 6 bases; J trimming: 2 bases; junction bases outside the gene matches: 4. Here the CDR3 reads CASSERGGPYEQYF. The CDR3 DNA reads as TGTGCCAGCAGCGAGCGGGGGGGCCCCTACGAGCAGTACTTC.

This clone is a singleton in its sample. The junction shows a germline mismatch at one end, possibly a read error. The V gene is TRBV7-2, the J gene TRBJ2-2; 11 nucleotides align to TRBD2. CDR1 is SGHTA and CDR2 is FQGNSA in the germline V gene. The CDR3 consists of 14 residues. The DNA of the CDR3 is TGTGCCAGCAGCGTAGCGGGGGGGCCCGGGGAGCTGTTTTTT. It translates to CASSVAGGPGELFF. Using reference TRBV7-2 and TRBJ2-2 for the parts outside the CDR3, the full variable domain is GAGVSQSPSNKVTEKGKDVELRCDPISGHTALYWYRQSLGQGLEFLIYFQGNSAPDKSGLPSDRFSAERTGGSVSTLTIQRTQQEDSAVYLCASSVAGGPGELFFGEGSRLTVL.

This chain joins TRBV7-3 and TRBJ1-3; D uncertain. CDR1 SGHTA and CDR2 FQGTGA come from the germline V gene. The V gene lost 4 bases and the J gene lost 0 bases, with 10 bases spanning the gap. This CDR3 is 15 amino acids long. The DNA for the CDR3 is TGTGCCAGCAGCTCCGCGGGGTCCTCTGGAAACACCATATATTTT. It translates to CASSSAGSSGNTIYF.

The chain joins TRBV7-3 to TRBJ2-1; D ambiguous. The germline V gene has CDR1 SGHTA and CDR2 FQGTGA. V dropped 2 bases and J dropped 6 bases, with 8 bases sitting between them. This CDR3 comprises 13 residues. As DNA, the CDR3 is TGTGCCAGCAGCTTAGCGCTAGTCAATGAGCAGTTCTTC. Its translation is CASSLALVNEQFF.

This sequence joins TRBV27 and TRBJ1-1, with a possible D match to TRBD1 (6 bases). The germline gives CDR1 MNHEY, CDR2 SMNVEV (reference sequence). This CDR3 comprises 14 residues. Trimming cost V 6 bases and J 1 base, with 12 bases left between them. The CDR3 coding sequence is TGTGCCAGCAGCAGCCTGGGACAGAACACTGAAGCTTTCTTT. Translated, it gives CASSSLGQNTEAFF.

The sample holds one count of this clone. The chain combines TRBV7-9 with TRBJ1-3; D is undetermined. Germline V gene lookup returns CDR1 SEHNR and CDR2 FQNEAQ (reference sequence). V dropped 5 bases and J dropped 0 bases, with 8 bases sitting between them. The CDR3 has 14 amino acids. CDR3 protein: CASSPGNSGNTIYF. CDR3 nucleotide sequence: TGTGCCAGCAGCCCCGGGAACTCTGGAAACACCATATATTTT.

The chain combines TRBV7-3 with TRBJ1-6; TRBD1 agrees at 7 bases. J gave up 8 bases and V 1 base, and 5 bases lay outside the gene matches. Germline lookup yields CDR1 SGHTA and CDR2 FQGTGA. The CDR3 contains 15 residues. The CDR3 DNA is TGTGCCAGCAGCTTAAAGTGGGACAGTTATTCACCCCTCCACTTT. This gives the protein CASSLKWDSYSPLHF. Filled out from reference TRBV7-3 and TRBJ1-6, the complete variable domain reads GAGVSQTPSNKVTEKGKYVELRCDPISGHTALYWYRQSLGQGPEFLIYFQGTGAADDSGLPNDRFFAVRPEGSVSTLKIQRTERGDSAVYLCASSLKWDSYSPLHFGNGTRLTVT.

The V gene is TRBV27, the J gene TRBJ1-1; TRBD1 might be the D (6 bases). CDR1 is MNHEY, CDR2 SMNVEV, per germline (reference sequence). This CDR3 contains 17 residues. V was clipped by 2 bases and J by 8 bases, with 24 bases between them. The CDR3 nucleotides read TGTGCCAGCAGTTTAACCCCCCCACAAACAGGGCCCGGGGAAGCTTTCTTT. Its translation: CASSLTPPQTGPGEAFF.

The V call is TRBV28, the J call TRBJ2-7; possible D gene TRBD1, 5 bases. Trimming removed 8 bases from V and 3 bases from J, with 20 bases in between. The CDR3 consists of 15 residues. Germline V gene lookup returns CDR1 MDHEN and CDR2 SYDVKM. CDR3 bases: TGTGCCAGCTGGGGCCAGCCTGGATTCCTCTACGAGCAGTACTTC. Translation: CASWGQPGFLYEQYF.

This clone was counted once. This sample includes further DNA sequences coding for the same CDR3. The gene calls are TRBV7-6 and TRBJ2-1; perhaps TRBD1 as D (6 bases). The CDR3 has 12 amino acids. Germline V lookup: CDR1 SGHVS, CDR2 FNYEAQ. Between the trimmed V and J ends, which lost 3 bases and 6 bases, there was a span of 6 bases. This chain's CDR3 is CASSFRGNEQFF. The CDR3 DNA sequence: TGTGCCAGCAGCTTCAGGGGCAATGAGCAGTTCTTC.

This rearrangement joins TRBV7-2 to TRBJ2-5; D may be TRBD2 (5 bases). The CDR3 contains 14 residues. V dropped 5 bases and J dropped 9 bases, with 19 bases sitting between them. Germline CDR1 SGHTA, CDR2 FQGNSA. CDR3 sequence (DNA): TGTGCCAGCAGCCAAGGACGGACGGCCGGGGCCCAGTACTTC. Translated: CASSQGRTAGAQYF.

V usage is TRBV24-1 and J usage is TRBJ1-4; TRBD1 is a possible D gene (5 bases). The germline CDR1 and CDR2 sequences are KGHDR and SFDVKD. This CDR3 is 14 amino acids long. Deletions cut 5 bases from V and 4 bases from J, with 10 bases between. Here the CDR3 reads CATSVKGHNEKLFF. The CDR3 DNA is TGTGCCACCAGTGTTAAGGGGCATAATGAAAAACTGTTTTTT.

J is TRBJ1-1 and V is TRBV7-2; D is ambiguous. V was clipped by 1 base and J by 11 bases, with 17 bases between them. The CDR3 loop spans 14 amino acids. Per the germline V gene, CDR1 is SGHTA and CDR2 is FQGNSA. The CDR3 protein is CASSLVSPAERAFF. CDR3 nucleotide sequence: TGTGCCAGCAGCTTAGTCTCCCCTGCTGAGCGTGCTTTCTTT.